The 5 T cell receptor beta chains reported below all come from one sample, sequenced in a study of shared clonotypes between healthy human individuals. The method was immunoSEQ multiplex PCR; TCRdb's version includes in-frame clones alone and lacks a portion of them. Here the sample spans hundreds of thousands of clones, more than 95% being singletons. Sequenced material: naive CD4+ T cells sorted from blood. The subset was: CD45RA+ positively selected. Source of these receptors: a woman aged 25 to 39 in good health.

The V call is TRBV19, the J call TRBJ2-7; 8 nucleotides line up with TRBD1. The trim removed 6 bases at V and 2 bases at J, leaving 3 bases unmatched. The CDR3 totals 13 residues. CDR1 and CDR2 from the germline V gene are LNHDA and SQIVND (reference sequence). CDR3: CASRRTGTYEQYF. The CDR3, as DNA: TGTGCCAGTAGGAGGACAGGGACCTACGAGCAGTACTTC.

The chain couples TRBV19 to TRBJ2-3; perhaps TRBD1 as D (5 bases). Trimming removed 5 bases from V and 1 base from J, with 13 bases in between. CDR1 LNHDA and CDR2 SQIVND come from the germline V gene (reference sequence). CDR3 length: 15 amino acids. CDR3 DNA: TGTGCCAGTAGTGGCAGGGCCGTGGGCACAGATACGCAGTATTTT. Its translation is CASSGRAVGTDTQYF.

The chain couples TRBV19 to TRBJ1-1, with D possibly TRBD1 on 5 matching bases. Deletions cut 4 bases from V and 3 bases from J, with 9 bases between. This CDR3 region has 13 residues. The germline CDR1 and CDR2 sequences are LNHDA and SQIVND (reference sequence). The CDR3 coding sequence is TGTGCCAGTAGTACACAGGAGTACACTGAAGCTTTCTTT. It yields the protein CASSTQEYTEAFF.

The chain carries TRBV2 and TRBJ2-7; 9 positions match TRBD1. The CDR3 runs to 14 residues. J gave up 5 bases and V 5 bases, and 7 bases lay outside the gene matches. Per the germline V gene, CDR1 is SNHLY and CDR2 is FYNNEI. CDR3 residues: CASSPGTGSNEQYF. The CDR3, as DNA: TGTGCCAGCAGTCCCGGGACAGGGAGTAACGAGCAGTACTTC. The whole variable domain, filled in from reference TRBV2 and TRBJ2-7, reads EPEVTQTPSHQVTQMGQEVILRCVPISNHLYFYWYRQILGQKVEFLVSFYNNEISEKSEIFDDQFSVERPDGSNFTLKIRSTKLEDSAMYFCASSPGTGSNEQYFGPGTRLTVT.

The chain links TRBV5-1 to TRBJ2-5; D is possibly TRBD1 or TRBD2 (5 bases each). This CDR3 region has 16 residues. Trimming took 0 bases from V and 1 from J, leaving 13 bases between them. Germline loops: CDR1 SGHRS, CDR2 YFSETQ. The CDR3 DNA follows: TGCGCCAGCAGCTTGGCGGGGCGGACCTTCCAAGAGACCCAGTACTTC. Translation: CASSLAGRTFQETQYF.